This T cell receptor (beta chain) derives from a study of cytomegalovirus exposure and HLA in healthy donors. Study-wide results and limits: Specificity for CMV antigens was confirmed in vitro for a few of the CMV-associated chains. Later analysis demonstrated an association between a missense DCLRE1C variant and TCR beta V- and J-gene trimming. For most TCR sequences rarity was the rule, although some public TCRs occurred in many donors. High sensitivity and specificity were reportedly achieved when the classifier diagnosed cytomegalovirus status.

A word on this clone: Its antigen is currently unknown.

PCR involved 60 Vbeta and 13 Jbeta primers. Produced via immunoSEQ multiplex PCR; TCRdb's table is partial and in-frame only. The sample yields 150,000 to 200,000 clones, about 80% seen once. This CDR3 is built from 15 residues. Germline loops: CDR1 PRHDT, CDR2 FYEKMQ (reference sequence). Deletions cut 4 bases from V and 2 bases from J, with 13 bases between. The specimen was PBMCs. This chain uses TRBV13 with TRBJ2-3; tentatively, D is TRBD2 (5 bases). The source of this sequence is a woman aged 45 to 65 in good health and CMV-seropositive. The CDR3 DNA follows: TGTGCCAGCAGCTCGAGACCGGGGTTCACAGATACGCAGTATTTT. Residues: CASSSRPGFTDTQYF.